The present entry profiles one T cell receptor beta chain with its context. Its cognate antigen is unknown. The data were obtained in a study of OX40 agonist ivuxolimab in advanced cancers. Study-wide results and caveats: In a subset of nonresponders, normalized T-cell clonal expansion was also low.

Sequenced by immunoSEQ multiplex PCR; TCRdb stores in-frame clones only, minus some. The sample has tens of thousands of clones, around 85% seen once. Trimming cost V 5 bases and J 5 bases; bases outside gene matches: 7. Germline-derived CDR1 and CDR2 are SGHTA and FQGTGA. This CDR3 comprises 15 residues. This sequence joins TRBV7-3 and TRBJ2-5; 11 nucleotides agree with TRBD2. The clonotype was recovered from an adult with an advanced solid tumor such as melanoma, head and neck, liver or kidney cancer. Sequenced material: CD4+ or CD8+ T cells sorted from blood, taken in a trial of the OX40 agonist ivuxolimab. CDR3 in amino acids: CASSPSGGQRETQYF. The CDR3 coding sequence is TGTGCCAGCAGCCCTAGCGGGGGGCAGCGGGAGACCCAGTACTTC.